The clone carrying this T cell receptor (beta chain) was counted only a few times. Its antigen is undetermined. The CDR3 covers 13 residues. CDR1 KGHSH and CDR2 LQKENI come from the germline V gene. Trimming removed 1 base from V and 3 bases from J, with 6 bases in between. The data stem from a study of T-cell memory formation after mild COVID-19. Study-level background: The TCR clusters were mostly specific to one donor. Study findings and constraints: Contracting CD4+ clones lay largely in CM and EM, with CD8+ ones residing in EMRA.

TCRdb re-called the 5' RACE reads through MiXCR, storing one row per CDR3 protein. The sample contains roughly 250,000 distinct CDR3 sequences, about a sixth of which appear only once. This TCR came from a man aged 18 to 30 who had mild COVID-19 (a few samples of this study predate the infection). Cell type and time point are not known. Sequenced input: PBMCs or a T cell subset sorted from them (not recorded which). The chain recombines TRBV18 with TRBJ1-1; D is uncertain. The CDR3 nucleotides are TGTGCCAGCTCACCACGCGCGGACACTGAAGCTTTCTTT. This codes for CASSPRADTEAFF.